The 18 T cell receptor beta chains reported below all come from one sample, sequenced in a study of blood T cell repertoires in COVID-19. The protocol was immunoSEQ multiplex PCR, while the TCRdb copy is restricted to in-frame clones and leaves out a portion. The table records about 76,000 clones, 70% to 80% of them present only once. The specimen was peripheral blood. The receptors were sampled from a human donor in a cohort sampled during active COVID-19.

CDR3 coding DNA: TGTGCCAGCAGTTACGGGGGACATATCGATTCACCCCTCCACTTT. Protein product: CASSYGGHIDSPLHF. V gene TRBV6-2 or TRBV6-3 combines with J gene TRBJ1-6; tentative D call: TRBD1 (6 bases). V lost 2 bases and J 8 bases, leaving 13 bases between the germline ends. The length of the CDR3 is 15 residues. The V gene's germline CDR1 is MNHEY and CDR2 SVGEGT.

This sequence joins TRBV27 and TRBJ2-7; D is perhaps TRBD2 (6 bases). Germline lookup yields CDR1 MNHEY and CDR2 SMNVEV (reference sequence). Trimming removed 6 bases at V and 3 bases at J, with 15 bases between. The CDR3 sequence is 14 residues long. CDR3 sequence reads: CASSRGSWGYEQYF. The CDR3, as DNA: TGTGCCAGCAGCCGGGGGTCCTGGGGCTACGAGCAGTACTTC.

The CDR3 DNA sequence: TGTGCCAGCAGTCCCCCGGGACAGAGCTATGGCTACACCTTC. Its protein product is CASSPPGQSYGYTF. The J gene is TRBJ1-2, the V gene TRBV2, with TRBD1 identical over 7 bases. V dropped 5 bases and J dropped 4; count of bases not matched to a gene: 7. Germline CDR1 reads SNHLY; CDR2 reads FYNNEI. There are 14 residues in the CDR3.

Only one count was recorded for this clone. The J gene is TRBJ1-5, the V gene TRBV29-1; 10 nucleotides align to TRBD1. This CDR3 is built from 14 residues. CDR1 and CDR2 (germline): SQVTM, ANQGSEA. J lost 3 bases, V lost 8 bases, and 7 bases had no gene match. As DNA, the CDR3 is TGCAGCATCACCGGGACAGGGGTCAATCAGCCCCAGCATTTT. Protein product: CSITGTGVNQPQHF. The full variable domain, completed using reference TRBV29-1 and TRBJ1-5, is SAVISQKPSRDICQRGTSLTIQCQVDSQVTMMFWYRQQPGQSLTLIATANQGSEATYESGFVIDKFPISRPNLTFSTLTVSNMSPEDSSIYLCSITGTGVNQPQHFGDGTRLSIL.

J is TRBJ2-1 and V is TRBV10-3; maybe TRBD1 (6 bases). The CDR3 is 17 residues long. The ends were cut back, 5 bases at V and 0 bases at J, with 17 bases in the middle. CDR1 ENHRY and CDR2 SYGVKD come from the germline V gene. The CDR3 nucleotides are TGTGCCATCAGTTCCCAACAGGGTAGTAGCTCCTACAATGAGCAGTTCTTC. This gives the protein CAISSQQGSSSYNEQFF.

The genes are TRBV7-9 and TRBJ2-2, with a tentative D call TRBD1 (5 bases). V lost 4 bases to trimming and J lost 6 bases, with 9 bases between them. CDR1 and CDR2 (germline): SEHNR, FQNEAQ (reference sequence). This CDR3 region has 13 residues. The CDR3 reads CASSSRTSGELFF. The CDR3 DNA sequence: TGTGCCAGCAGCTCCCGGACATCCGGGGAGCTGTTTTTT.

The rearrangement uses TRBV18 and TRBJ2-1; 15 bases map to TRBD2. This CDR3 region has 16 residues. The V gene end was trimmed by 3 bases and the J gene end by 8 bases; junction bases not matched to a gene: 5. CDR1 and CDR2 from the germline V gene are KGHSH and LQKENI. CDR3 nucleotides: TGTGCCAGCTCACCCCCTGGACTAGCGGGAGGGGATGAGCAGTTCTTC. The encoded protein is CASSPPGLAGGDEQFF.

This chain connects TRBV5-6 to TRBJ1-1; perhaps TRBD1 as D (5 bases). Germline V lookup: CDR1 SGHDT, CDR2 YYEEEE. Trimming took 6 bases from V and 10 from J, leaving 13 bases between them. The length of the CDR3 is 11 residues. CDR3 nucleotide sequence: TGTGCCAGCACCCGGGGAGGGGTAGCTTTCTTT. Protein sequence: CASTRGGVAFF. The variable domain in full, completed from reference TRBV5-6 and TRBJ1-1, reads DAGVTQSPTHLIKTRGQQVTLRCSPKSGHDTVSWYQQALGQGPQFIFQYYEEEERQRGNFPDRFSGHQFPNYSSELNVNALLLGDSALYLCASTRGGVAFFGQGTRLTVV.

The sample holds a few counts of this clone. V usage is TRBV21-1 and J usage is TRBJ2-7; TRBD1 is taken as the D call from the table, unchecked against the DNA. TRBV21-1 is a recognized pseudogene. CDR3 length: 15 amino acids. The CDR3 DNA reads as TGTGCCAGCACCCAAAGTGGGCACAGAAACTACGAGCAGTACTTC. The encoded protein is CASTQSGHRNYEQYF.

The CDR3 loop is CASSSSWDNSPLHF. The CDR3 nucleotides read TGTGCCAGCAGTTCTAGCTGGGATAATTCACCCCTCCACTTT. V and J are TRBV6-5 and TRBJ1-6; D call uncertain. There are 14 residues in the CDR3. V was shortened by 4 bases and J by 5 bases, with 9 bases between the two germline ends. Germline loops: CDR1 MNHEY, CDR2 SVGAGI.

The chain joins TRBV27 to TRBJ1-6; tentatively, D is TRBD1 (6 bases). The CDR3 is 15 residues long. Between the trimmed V and J ends, which lost 5 bases and 3 bases, there was a span of 11 bases. Germline-derived CDR1 and CDR2 are MNHEY and SMNVEV (reference sequence). CDR3 sequence (DNA): TGTGCCAGCAGTCCACGGACAGTCTATAATTCACCCCTCCACTTT. This codes for CASSPRTVYNSPLHF.

The rearrangement joins TRBV7-9 to TRBJ1-2; 8 bases map to TRBD1. The CDR3 is made up of 13 amino acids. Germline V lookup: CDR1 SEHNR, CDR2 FQNEAQ (reference sequence). Unmatched junction bases numbered 2, after V lost 1 base and J lost 7 bases. As DNA, the CDR3 is TGTGCCAGCAGCTTAGACAGGGGGGCTGGCTACACCTTC. Amino acids: CASSLDRGAGYTF.

V gene TRBV7-3 combines with J gene TRBJ2-3; D may be TRBD2 (5 bases). The CDR3 spans 13 residues. V lost 7 bases and J lost 2, with 10 bases in between. The germline gives CDR1 SGHTA, CDR2 FQGTGA. Here the CDR3 reads CASKKGDTDTQYF. The CDR3 region has the DNA TGTGCCAGCAAAAAGGGAGACACAGATACGCAGTATTTT.

V is TRBV5-5 and J is TRBJ2-1; 12 bases map to TRBD2. The CDR3 contains 16 residues. V dropped 2 bases and J dropped 8; count of bases not matched to a gene: 8. Germline V lookup: CDR1 SGHKS, CDR2 YYEKEE (reference sequence). The CDR3 nucleotides read TGTGCCAGCAGCTTAAGACTAGCGGGAGACAATCATGAGCAGTTCTTC. As protein: CASSLRLAGDNHEQFF. The whole variable domain, remainder taken from reference TRBV5-5 and TRBJ2-1, is DAGVTQSPTHLIKTRGQQVTLRCSPISGHKSVSWYQQVLGQGPQFIFQYYEKEERGRGNFPDRFSARQFPNYSSELNVNALLLGDSALYLCASSLRLAGDNHEQFFGPGTRLTVL.

This chain joins TRBV2 and TRBJ1-1, with D maybe TRBD1 (5 bases). Germline CDR1 and CDR2: SNHLY and FYNNEI. CDR3 length: 13 residues. V lost 6 bases and J lost 1, with 9 bases in between. CDR3 region: CASSGGPNTEAFF. The CDR3 nucleotides read TGTGCCAGCAGCGGGGGACCGAACACTGAAGCTTTCTTT. The complete variable domain, with remaining parts taken from reference TRBV2 and TRBJ1-1, reads EPEVTQTPSHQVTQMGQEVILRCVPISNHLYFYWYRQILGQKVEFLVSFYNNEISEKSEIFDDQFSVERPDGSNFTLKIRSTKLEDSAMYFCASSGGPNTEAFFGQGTRLTVV.

The chain combines TRBV14 with TRBJ1-2, with D maybe TRBD1 (5 bases). This CDR3 is built from 13 residues. The ends were cut back, 1 base at V and 8 bases at J, with 11 bases in the middle. CDR1 is SGHDN, CDR2 FVKESK, per germline. This CDR3 reads CASSQGRASGYTF. The DNA for the CDR3 is TGTGCCAGCAGCCAAGGCAGGGCCTCGGGCTACACCTTC.

The rearrangement links TRBV10-3 to TRBJ2-1, with D uncertain. CDR1 is ENHRY, CDR2 SYGVKD, per germline. Trimming took 5 bases from V and 0 from J, leaving 8 bases between them. This CDR3 has 14 amino acids. Written as DNA, the CDR3 is TGTGCCATCAGTACCCTAAGCTCCTACAATGAGCAGTTCTTC. This codes for CAISTLSSYNEQFF.

V is TRBV13 and J is TRBJ1-1; D not resolved. V shed 5 bases and J shed 2 bases, with 9 bases lying between them. This CDR3 region has 13 residues. Germline CDR1 and CDR2: PRHDT and FYEKMQ (reference sequence). The CDR3 region has the DNA TGTGCCAGCAGCGCCAGCGTTAACACTGAAGCTTTCTTT. Its protein product is CASSASVNTEAFF.